This TCR beta chain appears in the sequencing data of a study of T-cell memory formation after mild COVID-19. As for the study in general: The study found TCR clusters largely donor specific.

A 5'RACE reaction primed in the constant segment made cDNA libraries of TCR alpha and TCR beta, and these carried sample barcodes and UMIs. Using its own MiXCR run on the 5' RACE reads, TCRdb lists one record per CDR3 protein. The table lists 150,000 to 200,000 distinct CDR3 sequences, 10% to 15% of them singletons, with about 3.6% in the top ten. This CDR3 region has 13 residues. CDR1 and CDR2 from the germline V gene are DFQATT and SNEGSKA (reference sequence). After removal of 6 bases from V and 3 bases from J, the junction contained 3 bases not matched to a gene. This clonotype was seen a handful of times. Its target is unknown. Study-level findings and limits: There was a balanced CD4/CD8 profile in clones contracting day 15 to 85, and later expanders leaned CD4+.

Sequencing was performed on PBMCs or a T cell subset sorted from them (not recorded which). This sequence joins TRBV20-1 and TRBJ1-5, with 9 positions matching TRBD1. This clonotype originated in a man younger than 35 who had mild COVID-19 (a few samples of this study predate the infection). Cell type and time point are not known. The CDR3 coding sequence is TGCAGTGCCCGGACAGGGGTCAATCAGCCCCAGCATTTT. This codes for CSARTGVNQPQHF.